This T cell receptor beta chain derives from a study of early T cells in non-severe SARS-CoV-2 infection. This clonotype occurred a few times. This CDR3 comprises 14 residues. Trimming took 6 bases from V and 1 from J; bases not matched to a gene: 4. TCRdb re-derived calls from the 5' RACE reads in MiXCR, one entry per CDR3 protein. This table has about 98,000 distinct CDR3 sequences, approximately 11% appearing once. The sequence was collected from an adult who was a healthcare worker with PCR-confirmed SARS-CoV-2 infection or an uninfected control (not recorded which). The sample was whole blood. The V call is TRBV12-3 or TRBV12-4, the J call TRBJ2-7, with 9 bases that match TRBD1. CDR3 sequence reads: CASRRTGASYEQYF. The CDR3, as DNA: TGTGCCAGCAGGCGGACAGGGGCATCCTACGAGCAGTACTTC.